Described below is a single T cell receptor beta chain sequence and its context. Its antigen is unidentified. This sample is drawn from a study of blood T cells in healthy people across ages. The study, taken as a whole, reports: Measured against age, TCR beta diversity per million T cells decreased in a roughly linear manner. Bulk PBMC profiling left naive and antigen-experienced comparisons inconclusive.

A second PCR, run for about 6 to 11 cycles, used a sample-barcoded 5' primer plus a J-beta primer mix. Each CDR3 protein is one row after TCRdb ran MiXCR on the 5' RACE reads. Here the sample spans 700,000 or so distinct CDR3 sequences, roughly 43% being singletons. CDR1 and CDR2 from the germline V gene are MDHEN and SYDVKM. CDR3 length: 12 residues. Trimming shortened V by 9 bases and J by 2 bases, and 10 bases separated the two germline ends. The gene calls are TRBV28 and TRBJ1-1; D gene unclear. The TCR sequence derives from a man older than 75 in good health. Input material: blood. CDR3 region: CASEEGNTEAFF. The CDR3 DNA reads TGTGCCAGTGAAGAGGGTAACACTGAAGCTTTCTTT.